One sample yielded the 15 T cell receptor beta chains listed below, sequenced in a study of identical twins. TCRdb called the 5' RACE reads again in MiXCR, with one record for every CDR3 protein. The sample has fewer than 650,000 distinct CDR3 sequences; nearly 10% are singletons. These data also featured in a second study, about yellow fever vaccine responses in identical twins.

The source material was PBMCs. All receptors come from a woman aged 18-30 years in good health.

This clonotype was picked up many times. V and J are TRBV20-1 and TRBJ1-5; 9 bases match TRBD1. The V segment lost 5 bases and the J segment 1 base; nucleotides outside the gene matches: 3. Per the germline V gene, CDR1 is DFQATT and CDR2 is SNEGSKA (reference sequence). This CDR3 spans 14 amino acids. The CDR3 is CSAAQGASNQPQHF. The CDR3 DNA reads as TGCAGTGCTGCACAGGGGGCAAGCAATCAGCCCCAGCATTTT.

This clonotype was seen many times. The chain combines TRBV29-1 with TRBJ2-7; D is ambiguous. Germline CDR1 is SQVTM and CDR2 is ANQGSEA. Trimming pared 8 bases from V and 2 bases from J, leaving 4 bases between. The CDR3 loop spans 9 amino acids. The CDR3 DNA follows: TGCAGCATCCCCTACGAGCAGTACTTC. This translates into CSIPYEQYF.

This clonotype has just a few counts. The chain recombines TRBV11-2 with TRBJ2-5, with D unclear. The germline gives CDR1 SGHAT, CDR2 FQNNGV. The germline V and J ends were trimmed by 1 base and 1 base, with 22 bases remaining between them. The CDR3 consists of 19 residues. The CDR3 region is CASSLVPGTPSSLQETQYF. CDR3 nucleotide sequence: TGTGCCAGCAGCTTAGTTCCAGGAACCCCCAGCAGCCTCCAAGAGACCCAGTACTTC.

The CDR3 sequence is CASNEQGGANEQFF. CDR3 bases: TGTGCCAGCAACGAACAGGGTGGGGCCAATGAGCAGTTCTTC. The chain carries TRBV12-3 or TRBV12-4 and TRBJ2-1; TRBD1 might be the D (6 bases). The CDR3 is made up of 14 amino acids. V gave up 7 bases and J gave up 6 bases, with 16 bases separating them.

This clonotype was recorded many times. This chain uses TRBV7-2 with TRBJ1-5; no clear D. CDR1 and CDR2 (germline): SGHTA, FQGNSA. V was shortened by 3 bases and J by 6 bases, with 9 bases between the two germline ends. This CDR3 is built from 13 residues. CDR3 DNA sequence: TGTGCCAGCAGCTTTGTGGAAGGTCAGCCCCAGCATTTT. Translating gives CASSFVEGQPQHF.

CDR3 in DNA: TGCAGTGCCGGGGGCGGGACAGGGCGGCCACCCCTCCACTTT. Translating it yields CSAGGGTGRPPLHF. V and J are TRBV20-1 and TRBJ1-6; 9 bases agree with TRBD1. Germline values: CDR1 DFQATT, CDR2 SNEGSKA (reference sequence). With V trimmed by 6 bases and J by 11 bases, 11 bases remained unmatched. This CDR3 contains 14 residues.

This clonotype was counted a few times. The chain has TRBV7-9 and TRBJ2-1, with 8 bases fitting TRBD1. V shed 1 base, J shed 8 bases, and the junction held 10 bases outside the gene matches. CDR3 length equals 16 residues. From germline, CDR1 is SEHNR and CDR2 FQNEAQ (reference sequence). The CDR3 reads CASSLGPGGLGYEQFF. The CDR3 nucleotides read TGTGCCAGCAGCTTAGGTCCAGGGGGCTTAGGATATGAGCAGTTCTTC.

This clonotype was counted only a few times. J is TRBJ2-7 and V is TRBV7-2; the D gene is possibly TRBD2 (6 bases). Between the trimmed V and J ends, which lost 6 bases and 7 bases, there was a span of 22 bases. This CDR3 region has 15 residues. Germline CDR1 reads SGHTA; CDR2 reads FQGNSA. The chain's CDR3 is CASSHTGLAQWEQYF. As DNA, the CDR3 is TGTGCCAGCAGTCACACGGGACTCGCACAGTGGGAGCAGTACTTC.

Comment on this clonotype: This may be a read error, as it is one base from a much larger clone. This chain joins TRBV3-1 and TRBJ1-4; D is unresolved. Germline values: CDR1 LGHDT, CDR2 YNNKEL (reference sequence). This CDR3 has 12 residues. The CDR3 nucleotides read TGTGCCTGCAGCCAAAGAAATGAAAAACTGTTTTTT. As protein: CACSQRNEKLFF.

This clonotype showed up many times. CDR3 DNA sequence: TGTGCCAGCGCTAGCGGGACCTACGAGCAGTACTTC. Translation gives CASASGTYEQYF. This chain joins TRBV3-1 and TRBJ2-7, with 9 bases matching TRBD2. The CDR3 length is 12 residues. After removal of 8 bases from V and 2 bases from J, the junction contained 1 base not matched to a gene. The germline CDR1 and CDR2 sequences are LGHDT and YNNKEL (reference sequence).

The sample holds a few counts of this clonotype. The chain uses TRBV6-5 and TRBJ2-5; possible D gene TRBD2, 6 bases. This CDR3 has 15 residues. Germline loops: CDR1 MNHEY, CDR2 SVGAGI. V gave up 0 bases and J gave up 3 bases, with 11 bases separating them. CDR3 loop: CASSYSGPGEETQYF. In DNA, the CDR3 is TGTGCCAGCAGTTACTCGGGGCCGGGGGAAGAGACCCAGTACTTC.

This clonotype was counted at least ten times. This chain uses TRBV15 with TRBJ1-5; 8 bases map to TRBD1. Losses at the gene ends were 8 bases for V and 4 bases for J; bases not matched to a gene: 4. This CDR3 has 13 residues. Germline values: CDR1 LNHNV, CDR2 YYDKDF (reference sequence). CDR3 sequence (DNA): TGTGCCACCGGGACAGGATTAAATCAGCCCCAGCATTTT. Protein sequence: CATGTGLNQPQHF.

This clonotype was seen only a few times. The genes are TRBV6-1 and TRBJ2-4; D uncertain. V gave up 3 bases and J gave up 0 bases, with 9 bases separating them. Germline values: CDR1 MNHNS, CDR2 SASEGT. This CDR3 has 15 residues. The CDR3 loop reads CASSDGILAKNIQYF. For the CDR3, the DNA is TGTGCCAGCAGTGACGGTATTCTAGCCAAAAACATTCAGTACTTC.

The chain combines TRBV29-1 with TRBJ2-2; D gene ambiguous. Germline V lookup: CDR1 SQVTM, CDR2 ANQGSEA. Trimming stripped 2 bases from V and 8 bases from J, with 9 bases between. The CDR3 consists of 12 residues. The CDR3 protein is CSVERWEGELFF. The CDR3 DNA reads TGCAGCGTTGAAAGATGGGAAGGGGAGCTGTTTTTT.

The chain uses TRBV20-1 and TRBJ2-1, with D perhaps TRBD2 (5 bases). V dropped 3 bases and J dropped 2 bases, with 17 bases sitting between them. This CDR3 comprises 16 residues. Germline CDR1 DFQATT, CDR2 SNEGSKA (reference sequence). The CDR3 nucleotides read TGCAGTGCTAGTCCCCCGGGATCCAGCACCTACAATGAGCAGTTCTTC. Protein product: CSASPPGSSTYNEQFF.